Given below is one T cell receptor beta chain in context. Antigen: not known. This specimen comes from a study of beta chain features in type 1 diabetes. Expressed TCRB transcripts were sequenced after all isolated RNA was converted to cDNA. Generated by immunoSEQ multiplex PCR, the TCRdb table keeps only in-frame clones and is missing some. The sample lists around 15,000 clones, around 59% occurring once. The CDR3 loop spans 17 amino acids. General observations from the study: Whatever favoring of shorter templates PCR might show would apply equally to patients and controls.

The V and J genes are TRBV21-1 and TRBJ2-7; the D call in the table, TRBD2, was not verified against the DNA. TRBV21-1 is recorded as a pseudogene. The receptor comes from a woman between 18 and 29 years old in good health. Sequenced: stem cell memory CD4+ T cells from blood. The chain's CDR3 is CASSKVRTSGSSYEQYF. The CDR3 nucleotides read TGTGCCAGCAGCAAAGTGCGGACTAGCGGGAGCTCCTACGAGCAGTACTTC.